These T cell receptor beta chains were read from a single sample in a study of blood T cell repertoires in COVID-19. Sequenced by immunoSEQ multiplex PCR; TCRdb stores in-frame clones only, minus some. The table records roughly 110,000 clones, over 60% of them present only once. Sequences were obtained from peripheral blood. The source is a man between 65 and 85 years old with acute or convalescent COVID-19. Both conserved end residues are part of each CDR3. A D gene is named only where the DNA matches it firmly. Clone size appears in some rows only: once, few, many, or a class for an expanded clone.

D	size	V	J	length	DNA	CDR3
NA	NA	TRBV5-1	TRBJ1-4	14	TGCGCCAGCAGCTTGGTGGGAGATTATGAAAAACTGTTTTTT	CASSLVGDYEKLFF
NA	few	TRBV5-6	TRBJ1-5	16	TGTGCCAGCAGCTTTTACAGGGATGAGAGCAATCAGCCCCAGCATTTT	CASSFYRDESNQPQHF
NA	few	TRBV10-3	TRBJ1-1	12	TGTGCCATCAGAGCCCAGGGTGCTGAAGCTTTCTTT	CAIRAQGAEAFF
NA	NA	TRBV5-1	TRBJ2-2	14	TGCGCCAGCAGCGAGCAGGGGAACACCGGGGAGCTGTTTTTT	CASSEQGNTGELFF
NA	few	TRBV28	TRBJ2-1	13	TGTGCCAGCAAACTCAGGGCGCACAATGAGCAGTTCTTC	CASKLRAHNEQFF
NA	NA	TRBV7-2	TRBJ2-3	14	TGTGCCAGCAGCCCCTCCCGGACAGCCCTCGCGCAGTATTTT	CASSPSRTALAQYF
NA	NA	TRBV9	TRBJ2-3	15	TGTGCCAGCAGCGTAACGGTATCTAGCACAGATACGCAGTATTTT	CASSVTVSSTDTQYF
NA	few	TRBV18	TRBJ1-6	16	TGTGCCAGCTCACCAGGTGAGCCAGGGAATAATTCACCCCTCCACTTT	CASSPGEPGNNSPLHF
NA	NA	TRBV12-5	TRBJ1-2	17	TGTGCTAGTGGTTTGGTACTAAAGGACCGGGATAACTATGGCTACACCTTC	CASGLVLKDRDNYGYTF
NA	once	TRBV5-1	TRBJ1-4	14	TGCGCCAGCAGCTTGAACAAGGGGGATGAAAAACTGTTTTTT	CASSLNKGDEKLFF
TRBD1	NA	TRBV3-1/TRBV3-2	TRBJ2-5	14	TGTGCCAGCAGCCTCCGACAGGGCCGAGAGACCCAGTACTTC	CASSLRQGRETQYF
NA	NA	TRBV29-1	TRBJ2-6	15	TGCAGCGTGCAGGGGACCACCTCTGGGGCCAACGTCCTGACTTTC	CSVQGTTSGANVLTF
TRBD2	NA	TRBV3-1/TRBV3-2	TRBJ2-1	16	TGTGCCAGCAGCCAAATCCTAGCGGGGGGCAGGAATGAGCAGTTCTTC	CASSQILAGGRNEQFF
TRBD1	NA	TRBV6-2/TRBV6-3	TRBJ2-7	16	TGTGCCAGCAGTTACCGTGACAGGGGGCGAAACTACGAGCAGTACTTC	CASSYRDRGRNYEQYF
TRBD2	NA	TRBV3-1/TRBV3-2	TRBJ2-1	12	TGTGCCAGCAGCCAAGGACAGCGGGGGCGGTTCTTC	CASSQGQRGRFF
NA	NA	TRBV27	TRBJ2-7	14	TGTGCCAGCAGTCCAACAGTTCTGGCCTACGAGCAGTACTTC	CASSPTVLAYEQYF
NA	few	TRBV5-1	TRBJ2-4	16	TGCGCCAGCACCCAGGACGAGAACAGGCGGGGAAACATTCAGTACTTC	CASTQDENRRGNIQYF